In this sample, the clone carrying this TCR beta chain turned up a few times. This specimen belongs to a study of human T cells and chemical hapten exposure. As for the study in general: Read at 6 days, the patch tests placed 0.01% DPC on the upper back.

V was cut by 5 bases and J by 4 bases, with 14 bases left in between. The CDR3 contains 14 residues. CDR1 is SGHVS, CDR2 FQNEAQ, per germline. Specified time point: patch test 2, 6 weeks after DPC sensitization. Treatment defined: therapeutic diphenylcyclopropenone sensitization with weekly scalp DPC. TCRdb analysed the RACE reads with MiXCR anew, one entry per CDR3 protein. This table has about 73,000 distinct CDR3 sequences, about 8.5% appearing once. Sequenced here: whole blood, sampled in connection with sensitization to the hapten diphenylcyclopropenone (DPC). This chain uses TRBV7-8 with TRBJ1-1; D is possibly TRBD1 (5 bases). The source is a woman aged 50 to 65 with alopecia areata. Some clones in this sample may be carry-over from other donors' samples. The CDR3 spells CASSPVAGRTEAFF. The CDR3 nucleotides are TGTGCCAGCAGCCCAGTCGCAGGGCGCACTGAAGCTTTCTTT.